This T cell receptor (beta chain) emerged from a study of human T cells and chemical hapten exposure. Within the library, unique molecular identifiers were attached to each individual cDNA molecule. MiXCR was run by TCRdb on the RACE reads, yielding one entry per CDR3 protein. This sample has tens of thousands of distinct CDR3 sequences; more than 9% occur once, and the top ten carry less than 2.5%. This CDR3 region has 13 residues. Germline V CDR1 and CDR2: SGHVS, FQNEAQ. Trimming removed 1 base from V and 8 bases from J; junction bases left unmatched: 2. Time point meaning: patch test 1, 2 weeks after DPC sensitization. Treatment here: therapeutic diphenylcyclopropenone sensitization with weekly scalp DPC.

The clonotype was recovered from a man aged 40-55 years with alopecia areata. Some clones in this sample may be carry-over from other donors' samples. Source: whole blood, taken in connection with sensitization to the hapten diphenylcyclopropenone (DPC). V is TRBV7-8 and J is TRBJ1-1, with TRBD1 matching over 9 bases. CDR3 sequence reads: CASSLGGTGEAFF. The CDR3 nucleotides are TGTGCCAGCAGCTTAGGTGGGACAGGGGAAGCTTTCTTT.